The text below deals with one TCR beta chain. Its ends do not fully match the called genes, so a read error is possible. Germline V CDR1 and CDR2: MNHEY, SMNVEV (reference sequence). CDR3 size: 14 residues. The TCR beta CDR3 regions underwent amplification using RNA transcripts as the source. Researchers ran a first-round RT-PCR on the TCR CDR3 using the HTBI primer set. Each CDR3 protein is one row after TCRdb ran MiXCR on the multiplex PCR reads. The sample holds hundreds of thousands of distinct CDR3 sequences, about 15% seen once. The data derive from a study of T cells in Graves' hyperthyroidism and ophthalmopathy.

Source material: blood. The chain has TRBV27 and TRBJ2-5, with TRBD2 identical over 9 bases. The receptor's source is a woman aged 45-60 years with Graves' ophthalmopathy. In DNA, the CDR3 is TGTACCAGCAGTTTGACTAGCGGCCAAGAGACCCAGTACTTC. Its protein product is CTSSLTSGQETQYF.